Listed below are T cell receptor beta chains from one sample, sequenced in a study of blood T cell repertoires in COVID-19. This table comes from immunoSEQ multiplex PCR, and its TCRdb copy is limited to in-frame clones, with some not included. This sample has over 250,000 clones; 80% to 90% occur once, and the top ten carry just under 6.5%. Sequences were obtained from peripheral blood. All receptors come from a woman in her forties or fifties with COVID-19, enrolled during active disease. Each CDR3 is given with its conserved first and last residue. The order of the fields is V gene, clone size, J gene, D gene, CDR3 DNA, CDR3 protein. The D gene is left open where the match is weak. Size tells how often a clone was seen (once, few, many) or the class of an expanded clone, and some rows leave it out.

TRBV7-2,NA,TRBJ1-1,TRBD1,TGTGCCAGCAGCTTTGGCCGGACAGGCGTCACTGAAGCTTTCTTT,CASSFGRTGVTEAFF
TRBV18,NA,TRBJ2-5,TRBD1,TGTGCCAGCTCACGTGGACAGGGAGAGACCCAGTACTTC,CASSRGQGETQYF
TRBV6-2/TRBV6-3,NA,TRBJ1-1,NA,TGTGCCAGCAGTTACTCCGCCGCGGTCCTACCTGAAGCTTTCTTT,CASSYSAAVLPEAFF
TRBV6-2/TRBV6-3,NA,TRBJ2-1,NA,TGTGCCAGCAGTGTCCGGGACTTCCGATCCTACAATGAGCAGTTCTTC,CASSVRDFRSYNEQFF
TRBV18,NA,TRBJ1-1,NA,TGTGCCAGCTCCCCCATCGGCAGTACAGTGAACACTGAAGCTTTCTTT,CASSPIGSTVNTEAFF
TRBV2,few,TRBJ2-5,NA,TGTGCCAGCAGTGTCAACTTCGGGGAGACCCAGTACTTC,CASSVNFGETQYF
TRBV5-6,NA,TRBJ1-2,NA,TGTGCCAGCACCCGAAGGGCAGGGGAAAGTCGGGCGTATGGCTACACCTTC,CASTRRAGESRAYGYTF
TRBV7-2,NA,TRBJ2-3,NA,TGTGCCAGCAGCTCCCAGAGGACAGTCGATACGCAGTATTTT,CASSSQRTVDTQYF
TRBV10-2,NA,TRBJ2-5,NA,TGCGCCAGCAGTCCCAGGCAGGGGCGAGAGACCCAGTACTTC,CASSPRQGRETQYF
TRBV15,NA,TRBJ2-5,NA,TGTGCCACCAGCAGAGAAATTAGCGGTCAGGAGACCCAGTACTTC,CATSREISGQETQYF
TRBV15,NA,TRBJ1-4,NA,TGTGCCACGTCTAAGGACAGTGCAACTAATGAAAAACTGTTTTTT,CATSKDSATNEKLFF
TRBV6-5,NA,TRBJ1-5,TRBD1,TGTGCCAGCGGGACAGGGGATAATCAGCCCCAGCATTTT,CASGTGDNQPQHF
TRBV25-1,NA,TRBJ2-7,TRBD1,TGTGCCAGCAGTGAAAGACAGATCACAGGGGACGAGCAGTACTTC,CASSERQITGDEQYF
TRBV18,NA,TRBJ1-1,TRBD1,TGTGCCAGCTCACCACCTACAGGGGTGAACACTGAAGCTTTCTTT,CASSPPTGVNTEAFF
TRBV18,NA,TRBJ2-1,NA,TGTGCCAGCTCACCTCTGGGGGGTCTTAGCGGAAGTAATGAGCAGTTCTTC,CASSPLGGLSGSNEQFF
TRBV19,NA,TRBJ1-4,NA,TGTGCCAGTAGTATAGCAGCGCTTTCGACTAATGAAAAACTGTTTTTT,CASSIAALSTNEKLFF
TRBV18,NA,TRBJ1-1,NA,TGTGCCAGCTCACCACCGGGCCGGGGGACTGAAGCTTTCTTT,CASSPPGRGTEAFF
TRBV2,NA,TRBJ2-3,TRBD2,TGTGCCAGCAGTCTCCGACTAGCGGGAGGCTATACGCAGTATTTT,CASSLRLAGGYTQYF
TRBV19,few,TRBJ1-2,NA,TGTGCCAGTAGGGATTTTACAGGGATCGCCTATGGCTACACCTTC,CASRDFTGIAYGYTF
TRBV5-1,NA,TRBJ2-7,TRBD2,TGCGCCAGCAGCTTTCAGACTAGCGGGAGTACCTACGAGCAGTACTTC,CASSFQTSGSTYEQYF
TRBV29-1,once,TRBJ2-3,TRBD1,TGCAGCTCCCCGCCCTCTGGGGACAGGGGATCCACAGATACGCAGTATTTT,CSSPPSGDRGSTDTQYF
TRBV6-2/TRBV6-3,NA,TRBJ2-1,TRBD2,TGTGCCAGCAGTTACTCTGGGACTAGCGTTACCTACAATGAGCAGTTCTTC,CASSYSGTSVTYNEQFF
TRBV28,few,TRBJ1-5,NA,TGTGCCAGCAGCCGACAGGTGGGCAATCAGCCCCAGCATTTT,CASSRQVGNQPQHF
TRBV10-3,NA,TRBJ1-1,NA,TGTGCCGCCCTACAGGGACAGAACACTGAAGCTTTCTTT,CAALQGQNTEAFF
TRBV7-2,NA,TRBJ1-1,NA,TGTGCCAGCAGCTTAGTCGCCGGCACTGAAGCTTTCTTT,CASSLVAGTEAFF
TRBV7-9,NA,TRBJ2-1,TRBD2,TGTGCCAGCAGCTTAACAGCGGGAGGGCCAGCCAATGAGCAGTTCTTC,CASSLTAGGPANEQFF
TRBV27,NA,TRBJ2-2,TRBD2,TGTGCCAGCAGAGGACTAGCGGAGGCCACCGGGGAGCTGTTTTTT,CASRGLAEATGELFF
TRBV3-1/TRBV3-2,NA,TRBJ1-5,NA,TGTGCCAGCAGCCTTTACAGGGATAGCAATCAGCCCCAGCATTTT,CASSLYRDSNQPQHF
TRBV5-1,NA,TRBJ2-1,TRBD2,TGCGCCAGCAGCTCAACAACTAGCGGGAGGACCAGGTCCTACAATGAGCAGTTCTTC,CASSSTTSGRTRSYNEQFF
TRBV11-2,NA,TRBJ1-3,NA,TGTGCCAGCAGCTTATCCCAGGGGACCAACACCATATATTTT,CASSLSQGTNTIYF
TRBV30,NA,TRBJ1-1,NA,TGTGCCTGGAAGGGGCCTGATGAAGCTTTCTTT,CAWKGPDEAFF
TRBV5-1,NA,TRBJ2-4,TRBD1,TGCGCCAGCAGCCCGGACAGGGGCTTTGACATTCAGTACTTC,CASSPDRGFDIQYF
TRBV3-1/TRBV3-2,NA,TRBJ2-5,NA,TGTGCCAGCAGCCAAGATCGGGGAGAGACCCAGTACTTC,CASSQDRGETQYF
TRBV19,NA,TRBJ1-1,NA,TGTGCCAGTAGCCCCCGGAGGAACACTGAAGCTTTCTTT,CASSPRRNTEAFF
TRBV6-5,NA,TRBJ1-6,TRBD1,TGTGCCAGCAGTTACAACAGGGGGAAGGACTCACCCCTCCACTTT,CASSYNRGKDSPLHF
TRBV27,once,TRBJ2-1,TRBD2,TGTGCCAGCACCCAACCCAAGCTAGCGGGAGCCGGTGATGAGCAGTTCTTC,CASTQPKLAGAGDEQFF
TRBV7-9,NA,TRBJ1-1,NA,TGTGCCAGCAGCGAGTCGGGGTCAAGGATCCCTGAAGCTTTCTTT,CASSESGSRIPEAFF
TRBV3-1/TRBV3-2,NA,TRBJ2-2,NA,TGTGCCAGCAGCGAGGTTATGTGGATTTCAACCGGGGAGCTGTTTTTT,CASSEVMWISTGELFF
TRBV10-3,NA,TRBJ2-5,NA,TGTGCCATCAGTGGAGTAAGGGGGAACCAAGAGACCCAGTACTTC,CAISGVRGNQETQYF
TRBV6-6,NA,TRBJ2-7,NA,TGTGCCAGCAGTTCCAGGGGCCTTCCCTCCTACGAGCAGTACTTC,CASSSRGLPSYEQYF